These 24 T cell receptor beta chains originate from one sample sequenced in a study of T cell responses to AZD1222 COVID-19 vaccine. TCRdb's table, derived via immunoSEQ multiplex PCR, lists solely in-frame clones and lacks some. Of roughly 200,000 clones listed, approximately 89% are singletons. Specimen: peripheral blood, collected 28 days after the second AZD1222 dose. The receptors were sampled from an adult who received the AZD1222 COVID-19 vaccine.

The chain employs TRBV15 and TRBJ2-7, with D maybe TRBD2 (5 bases). CDR3 size: 14 residues. Trimming shortened V by 5 bases and J by 3 bases, and 14 bases separated the two germline ends. Per germline, CDR1 LNHNV and CDR2 YYDKDF (reference sequence). CDR3 region: CATSPRDGLYEQYF. DNA of the CDR3: TGTGCCACCAGCCCTCGGGATGGGCTCTACGAGCAGTACTTC.

The chain couples TRBV11-1 to TRBJ2-2; D gene uncertain. V lost 5 bases and J lost 3, with 7 bases in between. The CDR3 consists of 13 residues. CDR1 is SGHAT and CDR2 is FQDESV in the germline V gene (reference sequence). The DNA of the CDR3 is TGTGCCAGCAGCGACGCGGACACCGGGGAGCTGTTTTTT. It yields the protein CASSDADTGELFF. Variable domain in full (rest from reference TRBV11-1 and TRBJ2-2): EAEVAQSPRYKITEKSQAVAFWCDPISGHATLYWYRQILGQGPELLVQFQDESVVDDSQLPKDRFSAERLKGVDSTLKIQPAELGDSAMYLCASSDADTGELFFGEGSRLTVL.

The chain joins TRBV7-9 to TRBJ2-1; TRBD2 aligns across 8 bases. The CDR3 totals 15 residues. Germline V gene sequence: CDR1 SEHNR, CDR2 FQNEAQ (reference sequence). V was clipped by 1 base and J by 5 bases; unmatched bases: 4. CDR3 in amino acids: CASSLEVAGNNEQFF. CDR3 coding DNA: TGTGCCAGCAGCTTAGAGGTAGCGGGAAACAATGAGCAGTTCTTC.

The chain has TRBV10-2 and TRBJ2-6; possibly TRBD1 for D (6 bases). CDR3 size: 15 residues. The germline CDR1 and CDR2 sequences are WSHSY and SAAADI. V lost 4 bases and J 4 bases, leaving 11 bases between the germline ends. The CDR3 protein is CASSAQGSGANVLTF. The CDR3 DNA sequence: TGCGCCAGCAGTGCGCAGGGGAGCGGGGCCAACGTCCTGACTTTC.

J is TRBJ2-7 and V is TRBV30, with 8 nucleotides matching TRBD1. The CDR3 covers 15 residues. Germline lookup yields CDR1 GTSNPN and CDR2 SVGIG (reference sequence). The J segment lost 3 bases and the V segment lost 0 bases, leaving 7 bases of the junction unmatched. DNA for the CDR3: TGTGCCTGGAGTGTTCGACAGGGGATCGGCTACGAGCAGTACTTC. Protein: CAWSVRQGIGYEQYF.

This clone was recorded once. The CDR3 region has the DNA TGTGCCAGCAGTTTGACAAGGTCGGAGCTGTTTTTT. It specifies CASSLTRSELFF. V usage is TRBV6-5 and J usage is TRBJ2-2; D ambiguous. V lost 4 bases and J 10 bases, leaving 10 bases between the germline ends. Germline V gene sequence: CDR1 MNHEY, CDR2 SVGAGI. The CDR3 contains 12 residues.

The chain carries TRBV7-2 and TRBJ1-5; D call uncertain. This CDR3 comprises 17 residues. V lost 0 bases and J lost 0, with 12 bases in between. The germline gives CDR1 SGHTA, CDR2 FQGNSA. The CDR3 sequence: CASSLAVGGNSNQPQHF. In DNA, the CDR3 is TGTGCCAGCAGCTTAGCGGTCGGCGGCAATAGCAATCAGCCCCAGCATTTT.

Comment on this clone: Other DNA sequences of this sample code for an identical CDR3. The rearrangement joins TRBV18 to TRBJ1-4; D gene uncertain. Germline-derived CDR1 and CDR2 are KGHSH and LQKENI. There are 15 residues in the CDR3. With 3 bases removed from V and 0 bases from J, the gap between germline ends came to 8 bases. The CDR3 DNA reads TGTGCCAGCTCACCGGGCAGTGCAACTAATGAAAAACTGTTTTTT. Translating it yields CASSPGSATNEKLFF.

The chain is built from TRBV10-2 and TRBJ2-2; TRBD1 aligns across 9 bases. V trimming: 8 bases; J trimming: 1 base; junction bases outside the gene matches: 2. Germline V gene sequence: CDR1 WSHSY, CDR2 SAAADI. The CDR3 spans 14 residues. CDR3 protein: CASSGQGNTGELFF. The CDR3 bases are TGCGCCAGCTCGGGACAGGGGAACACCGGGGAGCTGTTTTTT.

The chain carries TRBV6-5 and TRBJ1-1, with D perhaps matching TRBD1 (6 bases). Trimming stripped 2 bases from V and 5 bases from J, with 9 bases between. Germline V gives CDR1 MNHEY, CDR2 SVGAGI. The CDR3 runs 13 residues. The CDR3 loop reads CASSYLDSTEAFF. The CDR3 nucleotides read TGTGCCAGCAGTTACCTGGACAGTACTGAAGCTTTCTTT.

This chain uses TRBV7-3 with TRBJ2-1; 11 bases agree with TRBD2. V lost 0 bases to trimming and J lost 6 bases; unmatched junction nucleotides: 1. The CDR3 length is 15 residues. CDR1 and CDR2 (germline): SGHTA, FQGTGA. This chain's CDR3 is CASSLTSGRANEQFF. The CDR3 DNA reads TGTGCCAGCAGCTTAACTAGCGGGAGGGCCAATGAGCAGTTCTTC.

The rearrangement uses TRBV7-9 and TRBJ1-5, with unresolved D. The CDR3 runs to 13 residues. Germline CDR1 is SEHNR and CDR2 is FQNEAQ (reference sequence). Trimming took 3 bases from V and 4 from J, leaving 7 bases between them. The CDR3 DNA is TGTGCCAGCAGCTTGAACTGGAATCAGCCCCAGCATTTT. Protein sequence: CASSLNWNQPQHF.

This chain joins TRBV4-2 and TRBJ1-1; D remains ambiguous. This CDR3 has 12 amino acids. Germline CDR1 is LGHNA and CDR2 is YNFKEQ. V lost 4 bases, J lost 3 bases, and 6 bases lay in between. The DNA of the CDR3 is TGTGCCAGCAGCCTACAGTACACTGAAGCTTTCTTT. It encodes CASSLQYTEAFF.

V is TRBV10-2 and J is TRBJ1-5; 7 bases match TRBD1. The CDR3 spans 14 residues. Germline CDR1 is WSHSY and CDR2 is SAAADI. V lost 6 bases, J lost 2 bases, and 4 bases stayed unmatched. This CDR3 reads CASRTQGGNQPQHF. In nucleotides, the CDR3 is TGCGCCAGCAGAACTCAGGGGGGCAATCAGCCCCAGCATTTT.

This clone has more than one count but fewer than ten. The rearrangement links TRBV4-1 to TRBJ1-5, with TRBD1 matching over 8 bases. Trimming took 8 bases from V and 4 from J; bases not matched to a gene: 13. Germline CDR1 is MGHRA and CDR2 is YSYEKL. The CDR3 totals 16 residues. The CDR3 region has the DNA TGCGCCAGCGCACAGGGGGATGTTACTGGTAATCAGCCCCAGCATTTT. This codes for CASAQGDVTGNQPQHF.

The V gene is TRBV7-9, the J gene TRBJ2-1, with D tentatively TRBD1 (6 bases). In germline, CDR1 is SEHNR, CDR2 FQNEAQ (reference sequence). V lost 3 bases to trimming and J lost 4 bases, with 10 bases between them. The CDR3 loop spans 14 amino acids. The CDR3 nucleotides read TGTGCCAGCAGCTTCCCTGGACAGTACAATGAGCAGTTCTTC. It yields the protein CASSFPGQYNEQFF.

The chain links TRBV6-5 to TRBJ1-1, with no clear D. The CDR3 is 14 residues long. The germline gives CDR1 MNHEY, CDR2 SVGAGI. Deletions cut 6 bases from V and 1 base from J, with 12 bases between. The CDR3 is CASRAGRRNTEAFF. The CDR3 coding sequence is TGTGCCAGCAGGGCAGGACGGCGGAACACTGAAGCTTTCTTT.

The chain joins TRBV15 to TRBJ1-4; D unresolved. Germline CDR1 is LNHNV and CDR2 is YYDKDF (reference sequence). The CDR3 spans 12 residues. Trimming shortened V by 7 bases and J by 8 bases, and 11 bases separated the two germline ends. The CDR3 region is CATIGRAEKLFF. The CDR3, as DNA: TGTGCCACCATAGGCCGTGCGGAAAAACTGTTTTTT.

The V gene is TRBV4-2, the J gene TRBJ1-4; a weak D match, TRBD1 (6 bases). Germline loops: CDR1 LGHNA, CDR2 YNFKEQ. The CDR3 length is 16 residues. V lost 4 bases and J 0 bases, leaving 12 bases between the germline ends. The CDR3 sequence: CASSPRGGATNEKLFF. The DNA of the CDR3 is TGTGCCAGCAGCCCGAGGGGGGGCGCAACTAATGAAAAACTGTTTTTT.

V usage is TRBV7-6 and J usage is TRBJ2-7; D is unclear. V was clipped by 2 bases and J by 6 bases, with 11 bases between them. The CDR3 is 13 residues long. Per germline, CDR1 SGHVS and CDR2 FNYEAQ. The CDR3 loop is CASSLSLFGEQYF. In DNA form, the CDR3 reads TGTGCCAGCAGCTTAAGCTTGTTCGGCGAGCAGTACTTC.

The chain's CDR3 is CASSLVRVTGELFF. The CDR3 DNA reads as TGCGCCAGCAGCCTCGTCCGGGTGACCGGGGAGCTGTTTTTT. The chain carries TRBV5-1 and TRBJ2-2; D remains unclear. The CDR3 consists of 14 residues. The V gene lost 4 bases and the J gene lost 5 bases, with 12 bases spanning the gap. Germline CDR1 and CDR2: SGHRS and YFSETQ.

V and J are TRBV27 and TRBJ2-1; 9 nucleotides align to TRBD2. Germline CDR1 and CDR2: MNHEY and SMNVEV (reference sequence). The ends lost 5 bases at V and 3 bases at J; junction bases unmatched: 8. CDR3 length: 16 residues. Here the CDR3 reads CASSPRLAGYYNEQFF. The CDR3 DNA sequence: TGTGCCAGCAGTCCCCGCCTAGCGGGGTACTACAATGAGCAGTTCTTC.

V is TRBV6-5 and J is TRBJ2-7; 12 bases are a match to TRBD2. The CDR3 has 15 residues. V was pared by 0 bases and J by 7 bases, with 4 bases of the junction left unmatched. Germline V gives CDR1 MNHEY, CDR2 SVGAGI. The CDR3 bases are TGTGCCAGCAGTTACTCTCTAGCGGGGGGGCATGAGCAGTACTTC. Residues: CASSYSLAGGHEQYF.

The chain employs TRBV28 and TRBJ1-5, with 10 bases matching TRBD1. CDR3 length equals 15 residues. Germline lookup yields CDR1 MDHEN and CDR2 SYDVKM. V lost 6 bases to trimming and J lost 4 bases; unmatched junction nucleotides: 6. The DNA for the CDR3 is TGTGCCAGCAGCCCCCGGACAGGGGGAAATCAGCCCCAGCATTTT. The encoded protein is CASSPRTGGNQPQHF.